This T cell receptor (beta chain) was documented in a study of blood T cell repertoires in COVID-19. The CDR3 consists of 16 residues. Germline lookup yields CDR1 KGHSH and CDR2 LQKENI. Trimming removed 0 bases from V and 0 bases from J, with 8 bases in between. The assay was immunoSEQ multiplex PCR, and TCRdb's table has in-frame clones only and misses some. The sample carries about 250,000 clones, about 80% recorded once. The sample consisted of peripheral blood. This sequence was found in a woman aged 80 or older with acute or convalescent COVID-19. The V and J genes are TRBV18 and TRBJ2-2, with D perhaps matching TRBD1 (5 bases). CDR3 loop: CASSPPGEPNTGELFF. The CDR3 nucleotides are TGTGCCAGCTCACCACCAGGGGAACCGAACACCGGGGAGCTGTTTTTT.